This T cell receptor (beta chain) was captured in a study of CD8+CD57+ T cells in acquired aplastic anemia. Study-level results: Controls did not differ significantly from patients in CD8+ Simpson's diversity. The study identified 25 to 30 CD8+ CDR3 sequences shared by patients and controls.

The TCR beta profiling, which covered VDJ combination and CDR3 sequence, was carried out using genomic DNA as the template. MiXCR, run by TCRdb on the reads, gives a single entry per CDR3 protein. Of some 130,000 distinct CDR3 sequences listed, around 46% are singletons. The CDR3 covers 13 residues. The germline V and J ends were trimmed by 6 bases and 4 bases, with 12 bases remaining between them. Germline CDR1 reads SNHLY; CDR2 reads FYNNEI. This clonotype has a handful of counts. Its antigen is still unknown. This TCR was recovered from a human donor in good health, serving as a control. Material: sorted CD4+, CD8+, or CD8+CD57+ T cells (not recorded which) from PBMCs. V and J are TRBV2 and TRBJ1-2, with no clear D. CDR3 coding DNA: TGTGCCAGCAGATTGACGGCGATCTATGGCTACACCTTC. It codes for CASRLTAIYGYTF.